The source of this T cell receptor (beta chain) is a study of blood T cells in healthy people across ages (dated by TCRdb to about 2015). Notes on the research overall: In model experiments, roughly one uniquely barcoded TCR beta cDNA molecule per two T cells was captured by template switching. Using deep sequencing normalized with unique cDNA molecular identifiers, the study measured how TCR beta repertoire diversity changes with age. Using the same blood draw, the study looked at two additional independent replicas of 1 million unique cDNA reads for two donors, one aged 18 to 30 and the other aged 80 or older. To avoid experimental bias, donors of different ages were randomly spread across the sequencing lanes. Four age groups were formed from the donors: young (average about 17 years), middle-aged (around 37), aged (62) and long-lived (about 75). Broad study findings and their caveats: Compared with the aged group, more naive CD4+ T cells, fewer expanded clones and increased TCR diversity were shown by the long-lived group, suggesting age selection. A strong correlation was found between observed TCR beta diversity and the percentage of naive T cells measured by flow cytometry. Estimates of total diversity based on one million sequenced T cells were regarded as lower bounds and as underestimates. Donor CMV infection status was unknown, potentially confounding age-related changes in expanded clonotypes. Conclusive comparison of naive and antigen-experienced compartments was prevented by the profiling of bulk unsorted PBMCs. As age increased, observed TCR beta diversity per million T cells dropped in a roughly linear way, and a significant reduction was already evident by age 40.

The roughly 37 donors, aged about 6 to 100 years, were systemically healthy Caucasian individuals from Russia. Each donor gave about 9.7 milliliters of peripheral blood, drawn into EDTA-treated Vacutainer tubes. Ficoll-Paque density-gradient centrifugation was used to isolate PBMCs, with at least 6 million per sample. Total RNA was extracted from PBMCs with Trizol reagent, with at least 6 micrograms obtained per sample. For every donor, an aliquot of PBMCs went through flow cytometry to measure the percentages of naive CD45RAhigh/CD27high T cells. The library was built by means of 5' RACE. Sequencer: Illumina HiSeq 2500. A second about 7 to 11 cycle PCR used a sample-barcoded 5' primer and a J-beta primer mix. A unique molecular identifier was introduced onto each TCR beta cDNA molecule by a template-switch 5' adaptor carrying 12 random nucleotides. Each sample yielded at least 3 million CDR3-containing paired-end reads. The Mint cDNA synthesis kit, primed by a TRBC-specific oligonucleotide, was used to synthesize first-strand cDNA from all RNA. After uracil-DNA glycosylase treatment, a first 18-cycle PCR used universal primers M1SS and BC2_uni_R on all cDNA. The paper's processing steps were these. For normalization, 1 million high-quality reads were randomly selected from each sample, with every read carrying a distinct molecular identifier. Reads sharing molecular identifiers were discarded rather than binned into consensus sequences. MiTCR, set to a Q25 quality threshold and the strictest error-elimination algorithm, was used for CDR3 identification, clonotype clustering and error correction. A nonparametric unseen species model using Euler transformation provided a lower-bound estimate of total TCR beta diversity. The raw public reads went through TCRdb reprocessing: fastp at Q25, MiXCR clone calling, in-frame beta chains kept. Each CDR3 protein gets just one entry, which takes the most common genes and DNA from the rows behind it. These V and J calls originate from TCRdb's pipeline instead of the authors' own analysis. This sample holds roughly 1.7 million distinct CDR3 sequences; roughly a third were observed only once. Around 11% of the sample goes to the ten largest clones.

The CDR3 holds 16 amino acids from the cysteine to the phenylalanine. The entry retains the CDR3 DNA only, 48 bases that are in frame from base 1. V and J lose 6 bases and 7 bases, and a span of 22 bases separates them. Reading the germline V gene gives CDR1 MNHNS and CDR2 SASEGT. Worth noting for this clonotype: Its antigen target is currently unknown. No base qualities exist here, and no much larger clone lies one base off it.

The rearrangement joined TRBV6-1 to TRBJ1-3, with TRBD1 as a weak D call on 5 bases. What was sequenced was blood. This TCR was sampled from a woman in her 30s in good health. At the DNA level, the sequence is TGTGCCAGCAGCCCGGGTGGGACGCTTGCCGGGAACACCATATATTTT. The resulting protein is CASSPGGTLAGNTIYF.